The clone carrying this T cell receptor (beta chain) showed up many times. Its antigen is as yet unknown. This entry is derived from a study of T-cell reconstitution after alpha-beta-depleted transplantation in children. Study-wide results and caveats: Expanded graft clones numbering several hundred reportedly gave rise to alpha-beta T cells about two months after transplant. The high TCRbeta diversity at day 60 in some patients came from surviving recipient T cells and thymic progenitors. T-cell numbers and diversity one year post-transplant derived largely from freshly generated T cells.

Unique molecular identifiers were built into the TCRbeta library. In TCRdb, the PCR reads were re-called with MiXCR into one record per CDR3 protein. The top ten clones hold roughly 13% of a sample with about 70,000 distinct CDR3 sequences, roughly a tenth of them seen once. V lost 4 bases, J lost 5 bases, and 10 bases lay in between. Looked up from germline, CDR1 is KGHDR and CDR2 is SFDVKD. This CDR3 is 13 amino acids long. The rearrangement uses TRBV24-1 and TRBJ2-5; D uncertain. The sequenced sample was PBMCs, obtained before TCRalphabeta/CD19-depleted stem cell transplant. The source of this sequence is a boy under 18 with acute myeloid leukemia, due to receive a stem cell transplant. The CDR3 nucleotides are TGTGCCACCAGTGACATAATGGGGGAGACCCAGTACTTC. Translating gives CATSDIMGETQYF.